The clone carrying this T cell receptor (beta chain) has more than one count but fewer than ten. The data derive from a study of patients and donors after allogeneic stem cell transplantation. Trimming took 4 bases from V and 0 from J; bases not matched to a gene: 7. Germline-derived CDR1 and CDR2 are LGHNA and YSLEER. The CDR3 extends over 17 amino acids. One entry per CDR3 protein results from TCRdb running MiXCR on the RT-PCR reads. Among about 210,000 distinct CDR3 sequences, around two fifths were seen once, and the ten largest hold 11%. The chain joins TRBV4-3 to TRBJ2-1, with 9 positions matching TRBD2. The specimen sequenced was blood, either unsorted or a sorted T cell fraction (not recorded which). This TCR came from a human donor who was either an allogeneic HSCT recipient or a stem cell or donor lymphocyte infusion donor (not recorded which). It is not recorded whose cells these are; they may come from a transplant donor. CDR3 in amino acids: CASSRVPSGISYNEQFF. CDR3 nucleotide sequence: TGCGCCAGCAGCCGGGTTCCTAGCGGGATCTCCTACAATGAGCAGTTCTTC.